A single sample is the source of the 24 T cell receptor beta chains below, sequenced in a study of blood T cell repertoires in COVID-19. Here immunoSEQ multiplex PCR was the method, and the copy in TCRdb shows in-frame clones only, minus some. The sample yields nearly 250,000 clones, about 82% seen once. Material for sequencing was PBMCs or T cells enriched from blood (not recorded which). These receptors were taken from a woman between 50 and 59 years old with acute COVID-19.

The chain couples TRBV3-1 (or the pseudogene TRBV3-2) to TRBJ1-2; D is possibly TRBD1 (6 bases). Germline V gene sequence: CDR1 LGHDT, CDR2 YNNKEL (reference sequence). The CDR3 consists of 12 residues. The V end lost 1 base, the J end lost 9 bases, and 9 bases lay between the germline ends. The CDR3 DNA reads TGTGCCAGCAGCCAAGGCAGGGACAGCTACACCTTC. As protein: CASSQGRDSYTF.

J is TRBJ1-2 and V is TRBV2; no clear D gene. Germline loops: CDR1 SNHLY, CDR2 FYNNEI. The length of the CDR3 is 11 residues. Trimming took off 9 bases at V and 8 bases at J, with 13 bases between the two ends. For the CDR3, the DNA is TGTGCCAGGATGGACGGAGGAGGCTACACCTTC. This gives the protein CARMDGGGYTF.

This clone appeared a few times. The chain couples TRBV3-1 (or the pseudogene TRBV3-2) to TRBJ2-3; 11 bases map to TRBD2. The CDR3 is 17 residues long. Germline CDR1 reads LGHDT; CDR2 reads YNNKEL (reference sequence). The V segment lost 0 bases and the J segment 1 base; nucleotides outside the gene matches: 3. The CDR3: CASSQDIAGGGTDTQYF. The DNA of the CDR3 is TGTGCCAGCAGCCAAGATATAGCGGGGGGGGGCACAGATACGCAGTATTTT.

CDR3 region: CASRARHVYDYGYTF. The CDR3 bases are TGTGCCAGCAGGGCCCGCCACGTTTACGACTATGGCTACACCTTC. The V and J genes are TRBV2 and TRBJ1-2; D call uncertain. The CDR3 totals 15 residues. Germline V lookup: CDR1 SNHLY, CDR2 FYNNEI. The V and J ends lost 6 bases and 3 bases respectively, with 17 bases between them.

V is TRBV15 and J is TRBJ2-5; D unclear. V was clipped by 2 bases and J by 0 bases, with 4 bases between them. CDR3 length: 13 residues. The germline V gene has CDR1 LNHNV and CDR2 YYDKDF (reference sequence). CDR3: CATSRSYQETQYF. CDR3 nucleotides: TGTGCCACCAGCAGATCATACCAAGAGACCCAGTACTTC.

The CDR3 DNA follows: TGTGCCAGCAGTTACACCGGGACAGGGCAAGGCACTGAAGCTTTCTTT. It encodes CASSYTGTGQGTEAFF. The chain is built from TRBV6-5 and TRBJ1-1; TRBD1 aligns across 9 bases. This CDR3 has 16 amino acids. Per germline, CDR1 MNHEY and CDR2 SVGAGI. After removal of 2 bases from V and 4 bases from J, the junction contained 8 bases not matched to a gene.

The J gene is TRBJ1-1, the V gene TRBV19; 7 nucleotides match TRBD1. The V segment lost 5 bases and the J segment 2 bases; nucleotides outside the gene matches: 11. This CDR3 spans 16 amino acids. Germline V gene data show CDR1 as LNHDA and CDR2 as SQIVND (reference sequence). CDR3 residues: CASSAYRGGGNTEAFF. For the CDR3, the DNA is TGTGCCAGTAGTGCCTACAGGGGTGGGGGAAACACTGAAGCTTTCTTT.

A word on this clone: The sample contains more than one DNA sequence encoding this CDR3. The gene calls are TRBV12-3 or TRBV12-4 and TRBJ1-5, with D possibly being TRBD1 (5 bases). The germline V and J ends were trimmed by 5 bases and 6 bases, with 11 bases remaining between them. This CDR3 region has 13 residues. The CDR3 nucleotides read TGTGCCAGCAGTCCCGGTGGGGCTCAGCCCCAGCATTTT. Amino acid sequence: CASSPGGAQPQHF.

The gene calls are TRBV11-3 and TRBJ2-3; 9 bases match TRBD2. With V trimmed by 5 bases and J by 2 bases, 5 bases remained unmatched. The CDR3 spans 15 residues. Germline V CDR1 and CDR2: SGHNT, YENEEA. CDR3 nucleotides: TGTGCCAGCAGCGAAAGCGGGGGGCACACAGATACGCAGTATTTT. Translating it yields CASSESGGHTDTQYF.

The chain recombines TRBV7-9 with TRBJ1-2; D is possibly TRBD1 (6 bases). V dropped 1 base and J dropped 8 bases, with 17 bases sitting between them. The CDR3 contains 15 residues. Germline CDR1 SEHNR, CDR2 FQNEAQ (reference sequence). Here the CDR3 reads CASSLGATGTGGYTF. CDR3 DNA: TGTGCCAGCAGCTTAGGCGCAACAGGGACGGGCGGCTACACCTTC.

The chain has TRBV18 and TRBJ2-1; possible D gene TRBD2, 6 bases. Germline values: CDR1 KGHSH, CDR2 LQKENI. This CDR3 spans 14 amino acids. V was trimmed by 7 bases and J by 4 bases, leaving 14 bases between them. The CDR3 region is CASFPGTGYNEQFF. The DNA for the CDR3 is TGTGCCAGCTTCCCCGGGACTGGGTACAATGAGCAGTTCTTC.

This clone was counted once. The chain is built from TRBV29-1 and TRBJ2-5, with 11 bases matching TRBD1. Germline CDR1 and CDR2: SQVTM and ANQGSEA. V lost 4 bases and J lost 4; bases outside the gene matches: 8. CDR3 length equals 15 residues. The CDR3 spells CSVVFGQGARETQYF. The CDR3 DNA sequence: TGCAGCGTTGTTTTCGGACAGGGGGCACGAGAGACCCAGTACTTC.

The rearrangement joins TRBV15 to TRBJ1-2; 9 bases match TRBD1. The ends lost 1 base at V and 3 bases at J; junction bases unmatched: 3. CDR1 and CDR2 from the germline V gene are LNHNV and YYDKDF (reference sequence). There are 15 residues in the CDR3. The CDR3 nucleotides read TGTGCCACCAGCAGAGGGACAGGGGTGGACTATGGCTACACCTTC. Residues: CATSRGTGVDYGYTF. Full variable domain (remainder filled in from reference TRBV15 and TRBJ1-2): DAMVIQNPRYQVTQFGKPVTLSCSQTLNHNVMYWYQQKSSQAPKLLFHYYDKDFNNEADTPDNFQSRRPNTSFCFLDIRSPGLGDTAMYLCATSRGTGVDYGYTFGSGTRLTVV.

This chain links TRBV6-5 with TRBJ1-4; 9 bases match TRBD1. From germline, CDR1 is MNHEY and CDR2 SVGAGI. CDR3 length: 13 amino acids. With 4 bases clipped from V and 7 bases from J, the junction kept 1 base outside the gene matches. The CDR3 DNA reads as TGTGCCAGCAGTTTACAGGGGGCTGAAAAACTGTTTTTT. Translation gives CASSLQGAEKLFF.

CDR3 sequence reads: CASSSRSRGNQPQHF. Written as DNA, the CDR3 is TGTGCCAGCAGTTCTCGGAGCCGGGGGAATCAGCCCCAGCATTTT. The rearrangement joins TRBV2 to TRBJ1-5; D is perhaps TRBD1 (5 bases). CDR3 length: 15 residues. Germline V gene lookup returns CDR1 SNHLY and CDR2 FYNNEI. Trimming took off 5 bases at V and 4 bases at J, with 15 bases between the two ends.

The V gene is TRBV5-5, the J gene TRBJ2-1; D is unclear. Trimming shortened V by 0 bases and J by 4 bases, and 5 bases separated the two germline ends. Germline V gene lookup returns CDR1 SGHKS and CDR2 YYEKEE (reference sequence). The CDR3 runs to 13 residues. The CDR3 DNA follows: TGTGCCAGCAGCTTGGCCCTGTACAATGAGCAGTTCTTC. Its translation is CASSLALYNEQFF.

This clone was picked up many times. This sequence joins TRBV9 and TRBJ2-7; a weak D match, TRBD1 (8 bases). The CDR3 is made up of 13 amino acids. Trimming removed 5 bases at V and 6 bases at J, with 15 bases between. Germline V gene data show CDR1 as SGDLS and CDR2 as YYNGEE. The DNA for the CDR3 is TGTGCCAGCAGTCAGGACAGGGAGGGCGAGCAGTACTTC. Its protein product is CASSQDREGEQYF.

V gene TRBV19 combines with J gene TRBJ1-5, with D uncertain. This CDR3 is built from 15 residues. Trimming stripped 0 bases from V and 1 base from J, with 7 bases between. Germline CDR1 is LNHDA and CDR2 is SQIVND (reference sequence). This chain's CDR3 is CASSIDRESNQPQHF. The CDR3 DNA follows: TGTGCCAGTAGTATAGATCGGGAAAGCAATCAGCCCCAGCATTTT. Together with reference TRBV19 and TRBJ1-5, the CDR3 gives the full variable domain: DGGITQSPKYLFRKEGQNVTLSCEQNLNHDAMYWYRQDPGQGLRLIYYSQIVNDFQKGDIAEGYSVSREKKESFPLTVTSAQKNPTAFYLCASSIDRESNQPQHFGDGTRLSIL.

The V gene is TRBV30, the J gene TRBJ1-6, with D unresolved. This CDR3 is built from 14 residues. CDR1 GTSNPN and CDR2 SVGIG come from the germline V gene (reference sequence). The ends were cut back, 2 bases at V and 0 bases at J, with 5 bases in the middle. The CDR3 loop is CAWSYYSYNSPLHF. The DNA of the CDR3 is TGTGCCTGGAGTTATTACTCCTATAATTCACCCCTCCACTTT.

J is TRBJ2-5 and V is TRBV6-5; TRBD2 might be the D (7 bases). Germline CDR1 reads MNHEY; CDR2 reads SVGAGI. The CDR3 runs 12 residues. V was pared by 10 bases and J by 1 base, with 10 bases between. The CDR3 here is CATAGAQETQYF. The CDR3 coding sequence is TGTGCCACGGCGGGGGCCCAAGAGACCCAGTACTTC.

This chain connects TRBV10-3 to TRBJ1-2, with a possible D match to TRBD1 (6 bases). Germline V gene lookup returns CDR1 ENHRY and CDR2 SYGVKD. The ends were cut back, 2 bases at V and 2 bases at J, with 6 bases in the middle. This CDR3 has 13 amino acids. DNA for the CDR3: TGTGCCATCAGTGAGGGACAGAACTATGGCTACACCTTC. Its protein is CAISEGQNYGYTF.

The V gene is TRBV24-1, the J gene TRBJ2-3; TRBD1 agrees at 9 bases. Germline CDR1 is KGHDR and CDR2 is SFDVKD. With V trimmed by 3 bases and J by 0 bases, 3 bases remained unmatched. This CDR3 has 16 amino acids. DNA of the CDR3: TGTGCCACCAGTGATCTACAGGGGGCAAGCACAGATACGCAGTATTTT. Encoded protein: CATSDLQGASTDTQYF.

The J gene is TRBJ2-1, the V gene TRBV6-5; 9 bases agree with TRBD2. Germline V gene sequence: CDR1 MNHEY, CDR2 SVGAGI. V trimming: 9 bases; J trimming: 5 bases; junction bases outside the gene matches: 8. This CDR3 comprises 14 residues. The DNA of the CDR3 is TGTGCCAGTAAGGGACTAGCAGAAAACAATGAGCAGTTCTTC. Its protein product is CASKGLAENNEQFF.

The chain recombines TRBV19 with TRBJ1-1, with 7 bases matching TRBD1. Unmatched junction bases numbered 11, after V lost 7 bases and J lost 3 bases. The V gene's germline CDR1 is LNHDA and CDR2 SQIVND (reference sequence). The CDR3 is made up of 15 amino acids. This CDR3 reads CASTFLHRGHTEAFF. The CDR3 DNA follows: TGTGCCAGTACCTTTCTCCACAGGGGCCACACTGAAGCTTTCTTT.